These T cell receptor beta chains were read from a single sample in a study of identical twins. TCRdb analysed the 5' RACE reads with MiXCR anew, one entry per CDR3 protein. The sample lists 300,000 to 400,000 distinct CDR3 sequences, 10% to 15% seen once, with more than 6% in the top ten. The sample was also reused in another study, on yellow fever vaccine responses in identical twins.

The sequencing input was CD8+ T cells sorted from blood. The origin of the receptors is a woman under 30 in good health. Each CDR3 is given with its conserved first and last residue. A D gene is named only where the DNA matches it firmly. Expanded clones are given a class, and other clones once, few, many or no size at all.

TGTGCCAGCAGACCAGTCAGCGGGGCTAACACTGAAGCTTTCTTT,CASRPVSGANTEAFF,NA,TRBV7-2,TRBJ1-1,NA
TGTGCCAGCAGCCCTTCAGCGGGGGGAGGAGATACGCAGTATTTT,CASSPSAGGGDTQYF,many,TRBV6-1,TRBJ2-3,TRBD2
TGTGCCAGCAGCTCTACCGGGACTAGCGGGAGGAGGGGTGAGCAGTTCTTC,CASSSTGTSGRRGEQFF,NA,TRBV7-6,TRBJ2-1,TRBD2
TGTGCCAGCAACAAAGGACTAGCGAGGAACACCGGGGAGCTGTTTTTT,CASNKGLARNTGELFF,NA,TRBV7-2,TRBJ2-2,TRBD2
TGTGCCAGCAGCTTAGAGGCGCCCTCGGATACGCAGTATTTT,CASSLEAPSDTQYF,many,TRBV11-2,TRBJ2-3,NA
TGTGCCAGCGGAGCGACAGGGGGCACCTACGAGCAGTACTTC,CASGATGGTYEQYF,few,TRBV28,TRBJ2-7,TRBD1
TGCGCCAGCAGCCCTGGGCATAGTTCTGCGGGAGGTATTGGGGAGACCCAGTACTTC,CASSPGHSSAGGIGETQYF,many,TRBV4-1,TRBJ2-5,TRBD2
TGCAGTGCCAGGACAGGGAATTCCTACGAGCAGTACTTC,CSARTGNSYEQYF,few,TRBV20-1,TRBJ2-7,TRBD1
TGTGCCAGCAGTTTTAGCCCCGGGGAAGAGCAGTACTTC,CASSFSPGEEQYF,few,TRBV12-3/TRBV12-4,TRBJ2-7,NA
TGCAGTGCATCATCATCGGAGCAGTTCTTC,CSASSSEQFF,NA,TRBV20-1,TRBJ2-1,NA
TGCGCCAGCAGCCAAGATCGTGGGGAAGCCGGGGAGCTGTTTTTT,CASSQDRGEAGELFF,NA,TRBV4-1,TRBJ2-2,NA
TGTGCCACCAGCAGAGGAAGCCAGGGGAAATACAATGAGCAGTTCTTC,CATSRGSQGKYNEQFF,once,TRBV15,TRBJ2-1,NA
TGCAGTGCTGGGACATCTTTCTCAGATACGCAGTATTTT,CSAGTSFSDTQYF,NA,TRBV20-1,TRBJ2-3,NA
TGCGCCAGCAAATTGGACTATTCCTACGAGCAGTACTTC,CASKLDYSYEQYF,NA,TRBV5-1,TRBJ2-7,NA
TGTGCCAGCAGTCCCCCGGGTTGGGGGGCCATTTACAATGAGCAGTTCTTC,CASSPPGWGAIYNEQFF,many,TRBV12-3/TRBV12-4,TRBJ2-1,NA
TGTGCCAGCAGGGACGGACTAGCGGCGACGCTCGAGCAGTTCTTC,CASRDGLAATLEQFF,few,TRBV2,TRBJ2-1,TRBD2
TGTGCCAGCAGTTACTCGATCCCCTTGGGCCAGCCCCAGCATTTT,CASSYSIPLGQPQHF,many,TRBV6-2/TRBV6-3,TRBJ1-5,NA
TGTGCCAGCAGTTATGGTGCGGTCCAAGAGACCCAGTACTTC,CASSYGAVQETQYF,few,TRBV6-5,TRBJ2-5,NA
TGTGCCAGCAGTTGGGGACGGGGAAGAGGGCATGAGCAGTTCTTC,CASSWGRGRGHEQFF,NA,TRBV12-3/TRBV12-4,TRBJ2-1,NA
TGCAGCGTTGATCGGGGAAACATTCAGTACTTC,CSVDRGNIQYF,NA,TRBV29-1,TRBJ2-4,NA
TGTGCCAGCAGCCTGGGACAGGGTGAGGGGAGTGAGCAGTTCTTC,CASSLGQGEGSEQFF,NA,TRBV6-1,TRBJ2-1,TRBD1
TGTGCCAGCAGCTTCAAAAAGGGTACAGGCAGGGACACTGAAGCTTTCTTT,CASSFKKGTGRDTEAFF,few,TRBV7-9,TRBJ1-1,NA
TGTGCCAGCAGTTTATTAACTAGCGGGGGCCTTAGCACAGATACGCAGTATTTT,CASSLLTSGGLSTDTQYF,NA,TRBV27,TRBJ2-3,TRBD2
TGCAGTGCTGGGCACCTCCTGGCGGGAGACACAGATACGCAGTATTTT,CSAGHLLAGDTDTQYF,few,TRBV20-1,TRBJ2-3,TRBD2
TGTGCCAGCAGTTACTCTGGTAGCGGATACTTCAATGAGCAGTTCTTC,CASSYSGSGYFNEQFF,NA,TRBV6-2/TRBV6-3,TRBJ2-1,NA
TGTGCCACCAGTGACCAGAGTAGATACTATGGCTACACCTTC,CATSDQSRYYGYTF,few,TRBV24-1,TRBJ1-2,NA
TGTGCCAGCAGCTGGGCTGGGGTGGCTGGAAACACCATATATTTT,CASSWAGVAGNTIYF,NA,TRBV7-6,TRBJ1-3,NA
TGTGCCAGCAGTTTAGTCCGTGAAAAACTGTTTTTT,CASSLVREKLFF,many,TRBV12-3/TRBV12-4,TRBJ1-4,NA
TGTGCCAGCAGTTTGACAGGCCCACCGAACACCGGGGAGCTGTTTTTT,CASSLTGPPNTGELFF,NA,TRBV27,TRBJ2-2,NA
TGTGCCAGCAGCCAGCGGGGAGGGGTTACATCACCCCTCCACTTT,CASSQRGGVTSPLHF,few,TRBV27,TRBJ1-6,NA
TGTGCCAGCAGCTTAGGGACTAGCGCCAACTCCTACAATGAGCAGTTCTTC,CASSLGTSANSYNEQFF,NA,TRBV7-9,TRBJ2-1,TRBD2
TGTGCCAGCAGCCAAGATATATACGGCAGGTTTCCCTACGAGCAGTACTTC,CASSQDIYGRFPYEQYF,NA,TRBV3-1,TRBJ2-7,NA
TGTGCCAGCAGCTTAGCGGGAAACCACCTCAATGAGCAGTTCTTC,CASSLAGNHLNEQFF,few,TRBV7-9,TRBJ2-1,NA
TGTGCCAGCAGCTTTATGGGTAATGAGCAGTTCTTC,CASSFMGNEQFF,NA,TRBV7-9,TRBJ2-1,NA
TGTGCCAGCAGTTCCAGGGGATTCAATCAGCCCCAGCATTTT,CASSSRGFNQPQHF,NA,TRBV6-5,TRBJ1-5,NA
TGTGCCAGCAGCCCTTTTCCGGACAGAACGAACACCGGGGAGCTGTTTTTT,CASSPFPDRTNTGELFF,NA,TRBV27,TRBJ2-2,NA
TGTGCCAGCAGCTCCGGGGGGTTCGAGAACAATGAGCAGTTCTTC,CASSSGGFENNEQFF,few,TRBV13,TRBJ2-1,TRBD2
TGTGCCAGCAGTCCTATTAGAGGGGTCTCGGTTTTAGCGGAACGGAACACCGGGGAGCTGTTTTTT,CASSPIRGVSVLAERNTGELFF,NA,TRBV25-1,TRBJ2-2,NA
TGCAGTGGAGAGCGGGGGAGGAATGAGCAGTTCTTC,CSGERGRNEQFF,NA,TRBV20-1,TRBJ2-1,TRBD2
TGTGCCAGCAGCCAGCCTAACCGGGACAGACACAATGAGCAGTTCTTC,CASSQPNRDRHNEQFF,NA,TRBV3-1,TRBJ2-1,TRBD1
TGTGCTAGTGGTCAGGACCGGGACAGCCAAGAGACCCAGTACTTC,CASGQDRDSQETQYF,few,TRBV12-5,TRBJ2-5,TRBD1
TGCAGTGCTACAGGGGGGAATTCACCCCTCCACTTT,CSATGGNSPLHF,few,TRBV20-1,TRBJ1-6,TRBD1
TGCAGTGCCCGCCCCCGGAATCAGCCCCAGCATTTT,CSARPRNQPQHF,many,TRBV20-1,TRBJ1-5,NA
TGTGCCACCAGCAGATACATACAAAACACCGGGGAGCTGTTTTTT,CATSRYIQNTGELFF,NA,TRBV15,TRBJ2-2,NA
TGTGCCAGCAGTTGGGTCCCGGGCCAGGAGAATGAGCAGTTCTTC,CASSWVPGQENEQFF,many,TRBV28,TRBJ2-1,NA
TGTGCCAGCAGTTCCTGGCTAGCGGTTTACAATGAGCAGTTCTTC,CASSSWLAVYNEQFF,few,TRBV12-3/TRBV12-4,TRBJ2-1,TRBD2
TGTGCCAGCAGCCAAGATAGGCGGTTGGACAGGGAAGTTTATGGCTACACCTTC,CASSQDRRLDREVYGYTF,medium-sized,TRBV3-1,TRBJ1-2,TRBD1
TGTGCCAGCAGCATCGTTGGCGGGAGTGTTCATGAGCAGTTCTTC,CASSIVGGSVHEQFF,NA,TRBV9,TRBJ2-1,TRBD2
TGTGCCAGCAGCCAAGGGTGGACAGCCGAACATCTCCTCCACTTT,CASSQGWTAEHLLHF,few,TRBV4-2,TRBJ1-6,NA
TGTGCCATCGGGACTACCAACCGAGGCACAGATACGCAGTATTTT,CAIGTTNRGTDTQYF,NA,TRBV10-3,TRBJ2-3,TRBD2
TGTGCCAGCAGTTTAGGTATTGAAGAGCGGTACAATGAGCAGTTCTTC,CASSLGIEERYNEQFF,NA,TRBV12-3/TRBV12-4,TRBJ2-1,NA
TGTGCCAGCAGTGACCGACGGGGGGCAGATCAGCCCCAGCATTTT,CASSDRRGADQPQHF,NA,TRBV12-3/TRBV12-4,TRBJ1-5,NA
TGCAGTGCTAGGGACGACAGGGGTGGGCAGCCCCAGCATTTT,CSARDDRGGQPQHF,NA,TRBV20-1,TRBJ1-5,TRBD1
TGTGCCAGCACCGCATCCGGGACAGGGGTTTTTTCCGGGGAGCTGTTTTTT,CASTASGTGVFSGELFF,few,TRBV3-1,TRBJ2-2,TRBD1
TGTGCCAGCAGCTTTGGACAACCAGATCCGTTGGATTTT,CASSFGQPDPLDF,few,TRBV11-1,TRBJ2-3,NA
TGTGCCAGCAGCTTAGGCACAGTCCCCTTGGAGCAGTACTTC,CASSLGTVPLEQYF,many,TRBV13,TRBJ2-7,NA
TGTGCCAGCAGCTACGGACTAGCGGGAGGACGTAGAAACACAGATACGCAGTATTTT,CASSYGLAGGRRNTDTQYF,many,TRBV5-4,TRBJ2-3,TRBD2
TGTGCCAGCAGTGTAATTAGCGGGGAGAACACCGGGGAGCTGTTTTTT,CASSVISGENTGELFF,NA,TRBV27,TRBJ2-2,TRBD2
TGTGCCAGCAGGCCTATTAAGACAGGGAACACCGGGGAGCTGTTTTTT,CASRPIKTGNTGELFF,few,TRBV12-3/TRBV12-4,TRBJ2-2,NA
TGTGCCAGCAGTTTATCGAGGGGACGGGAGCAGTTCTTC,CASSLSRGREQFF,many,TRBV27,TRBJ2-1,NA